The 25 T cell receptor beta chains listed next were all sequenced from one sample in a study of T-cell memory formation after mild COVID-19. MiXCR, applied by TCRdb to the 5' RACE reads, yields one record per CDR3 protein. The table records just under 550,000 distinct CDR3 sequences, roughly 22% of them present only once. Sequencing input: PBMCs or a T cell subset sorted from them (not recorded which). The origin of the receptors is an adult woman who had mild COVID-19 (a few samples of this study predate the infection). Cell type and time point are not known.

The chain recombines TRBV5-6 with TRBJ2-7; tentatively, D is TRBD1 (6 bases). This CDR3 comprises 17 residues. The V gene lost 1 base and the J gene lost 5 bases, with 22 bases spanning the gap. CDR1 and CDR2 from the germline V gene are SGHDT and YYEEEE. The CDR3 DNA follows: TGTGCCAGCAGCTTGTGGGTCGACAGGCGCATTCGCGACGAGCAGTACTTC. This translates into CASSLWVDRRIRDEQYF.

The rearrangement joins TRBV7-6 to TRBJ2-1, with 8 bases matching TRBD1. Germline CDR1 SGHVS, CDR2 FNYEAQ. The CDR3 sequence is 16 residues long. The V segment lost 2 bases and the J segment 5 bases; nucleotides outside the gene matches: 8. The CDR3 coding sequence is TGTGCCAGCAGCTTAACCCCCCGACAGGGGAACAATGAGCAGTTCTTC. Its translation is CASSLTPRQGNNEQFF.

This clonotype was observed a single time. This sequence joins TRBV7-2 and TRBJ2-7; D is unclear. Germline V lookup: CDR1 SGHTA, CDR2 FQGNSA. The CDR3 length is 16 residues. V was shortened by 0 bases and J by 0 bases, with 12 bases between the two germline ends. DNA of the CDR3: TGTGCCAGCAGCTTAGCGGGCCAGACACGCTCCTACGAGCAGTACTTC. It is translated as CASSLAGQTRSYEQYF.

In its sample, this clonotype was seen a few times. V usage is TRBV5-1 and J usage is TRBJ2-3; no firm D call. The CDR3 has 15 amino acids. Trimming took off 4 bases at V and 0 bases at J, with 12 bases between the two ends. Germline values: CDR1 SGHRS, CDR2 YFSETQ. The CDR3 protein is CASSNGPGSTDTQYF. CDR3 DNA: TGCGCCAGCAGCAACGGGCCGGGTAGCACAGATACGCAGTATTTT. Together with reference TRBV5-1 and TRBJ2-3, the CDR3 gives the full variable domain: KAGVTQTPRYLIKTRGQQVTLSCSPISGHRSVSWYQQTPGQGLQFLFEYFSETQRNKGNFPGRFSGRQFSNSRSEMNVSTLELGDSALYLCASSNGPGSTDTQYFGPGTRLTVL.

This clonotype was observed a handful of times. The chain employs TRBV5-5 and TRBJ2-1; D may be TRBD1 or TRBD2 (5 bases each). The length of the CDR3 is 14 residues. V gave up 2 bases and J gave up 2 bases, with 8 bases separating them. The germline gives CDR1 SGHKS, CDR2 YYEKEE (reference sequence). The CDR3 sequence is CASSFGTPYNEQFF. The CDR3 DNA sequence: TGTGCCAGCAGCTTCGGGACGCCCTACAATGAGCAGTTCTTC.

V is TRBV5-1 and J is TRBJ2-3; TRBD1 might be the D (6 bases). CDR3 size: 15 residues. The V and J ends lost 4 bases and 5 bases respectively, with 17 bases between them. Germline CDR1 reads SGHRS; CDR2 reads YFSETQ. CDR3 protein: CASSIMTGLRDTQYF. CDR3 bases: TGCGCCAGCAGCATAATGACAGGACTCAGAGATACGCAGTATTTT.

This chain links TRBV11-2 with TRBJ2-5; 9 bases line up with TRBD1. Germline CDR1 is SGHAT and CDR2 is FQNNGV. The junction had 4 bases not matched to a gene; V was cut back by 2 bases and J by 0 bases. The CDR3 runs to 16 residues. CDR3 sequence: CASSLLDRGHQETQYF. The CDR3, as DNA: TGTGCCAGCAGCTTACTGGACAGGGGTCACCAAGAGACCCAGTACTTC.

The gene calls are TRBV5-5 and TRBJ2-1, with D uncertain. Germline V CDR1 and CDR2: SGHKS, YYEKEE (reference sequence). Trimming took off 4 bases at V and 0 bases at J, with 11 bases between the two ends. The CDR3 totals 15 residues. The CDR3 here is CASSPPLRSYNEQFF. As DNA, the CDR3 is TGTGCCAGCAGCCCCCCCCTGCGCTCCTACAATGAGCAGTTCTTC.

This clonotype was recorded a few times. CDR3 nucleotides: TGTGCCACCAGCAACAGGGTCCAAGAGACCCAGTACTTC. Amino acid sequence: CATSNRVQETQYF. The rearrangement links TRBV15 to TRBJ2-5; perhaps TRBD1 as D (6 bases). V lost 4 bases and J lost 1, with 7 bases in between. The germline V gene encodes CDR1 LNHNV and CDR2 YYDKDF (reference sequence). This CDR3 is built from 13 residues.

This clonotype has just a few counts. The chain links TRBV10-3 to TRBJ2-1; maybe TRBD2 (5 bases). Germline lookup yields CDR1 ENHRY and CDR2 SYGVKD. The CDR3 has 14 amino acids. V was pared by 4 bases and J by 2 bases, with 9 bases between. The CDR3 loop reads CAISGGRAYNEQFF. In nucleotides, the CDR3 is TGTGCCATCAGTGGAGGGCGGGCCTACAATGAGCAGTTCTTC.

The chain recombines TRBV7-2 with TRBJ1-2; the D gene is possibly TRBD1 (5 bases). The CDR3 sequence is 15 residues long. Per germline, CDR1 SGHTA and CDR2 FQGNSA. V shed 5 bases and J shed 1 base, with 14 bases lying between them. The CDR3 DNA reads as TGTGCCAGCAGCCAGAGATTGGGGGATAACTATGGCTACACCTTC. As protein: CASSQRLGDNYGYTF.

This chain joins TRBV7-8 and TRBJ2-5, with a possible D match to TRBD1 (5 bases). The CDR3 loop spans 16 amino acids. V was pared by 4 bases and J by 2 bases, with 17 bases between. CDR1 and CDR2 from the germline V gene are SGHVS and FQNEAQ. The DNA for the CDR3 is TGTGCCAGCAGCTCATTCGCGACAGAAAAACAAGAGACCCAGTACTTC. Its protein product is CASSSFATEKQETQYF.

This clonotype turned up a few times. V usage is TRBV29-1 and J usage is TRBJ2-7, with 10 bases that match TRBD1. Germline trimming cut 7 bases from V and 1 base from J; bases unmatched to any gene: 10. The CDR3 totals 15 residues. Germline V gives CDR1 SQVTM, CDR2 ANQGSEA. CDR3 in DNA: TGCAGCGCACTCCGGGACAGGGGTGCATCCTACGAGCAGTACTTC. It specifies CSALRDRGASYEQYF.

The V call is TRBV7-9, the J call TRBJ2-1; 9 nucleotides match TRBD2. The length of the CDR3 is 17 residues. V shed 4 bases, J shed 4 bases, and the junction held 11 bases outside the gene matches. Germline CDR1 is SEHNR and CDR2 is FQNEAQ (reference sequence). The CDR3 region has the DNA TGTGCCAGCAGCTCACGACTAGCGGTCGAGAGATACAATGAGCAGTTCTTC. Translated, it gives CASSSRLAVERYNEQFF.

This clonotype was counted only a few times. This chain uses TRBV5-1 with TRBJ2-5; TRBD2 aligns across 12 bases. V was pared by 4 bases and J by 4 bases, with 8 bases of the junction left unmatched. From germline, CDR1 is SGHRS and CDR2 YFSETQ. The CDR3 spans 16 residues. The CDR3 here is CASSLQTSGGIETQYF. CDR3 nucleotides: TGCGCCAGCAGCCTCCAGACTAGCGGGGGTATAGAGACCCAGTACTTC. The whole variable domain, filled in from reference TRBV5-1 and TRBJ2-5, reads KAGVTQTPRYLIKTRGQQVTLSCSPISGHRSVSWYQQTPGQGLQFLFEYFSETQRNKGNFPGRFSGRQFSNSRSEMNVSTLELGDSALYLCASSLQTSGGIETQYFGPGTRLLVL.

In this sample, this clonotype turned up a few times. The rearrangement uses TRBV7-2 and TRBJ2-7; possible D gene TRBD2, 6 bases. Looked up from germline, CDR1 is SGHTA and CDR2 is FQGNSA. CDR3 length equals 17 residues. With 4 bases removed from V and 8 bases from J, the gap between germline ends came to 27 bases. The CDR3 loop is CASSSGMRGGPKDKQYF. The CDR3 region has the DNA TGTGCCAGCAGCTCTGGTATGAGAGGAGGGCCTAAAGATAAGCAGTACTTC.

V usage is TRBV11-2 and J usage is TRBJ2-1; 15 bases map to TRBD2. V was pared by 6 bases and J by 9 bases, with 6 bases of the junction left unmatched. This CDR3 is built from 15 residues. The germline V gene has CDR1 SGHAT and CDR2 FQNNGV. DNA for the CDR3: TGTGCCAGCAGTTCCGGACTAGCGGGAGGGGGTGAGCAGTTCTTC. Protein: CASSSGLAGGGEQFF.

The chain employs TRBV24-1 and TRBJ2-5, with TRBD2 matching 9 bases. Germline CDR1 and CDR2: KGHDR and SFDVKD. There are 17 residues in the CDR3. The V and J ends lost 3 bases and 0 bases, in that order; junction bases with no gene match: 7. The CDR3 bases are TGTGCCACCAGTGATCCCCTAGCGGGGCAGTACCAAGAGACCCAGTACTTC. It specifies CATSDPLAGQYQETQYF.

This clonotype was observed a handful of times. CDR3 bases: TGTGCCATCAGTGACTCGGGACAGGGAAACACTGAAGCTTTCTTT. Amino acids: CAISDSGQGNTEAFF. The rearrangement joins TRBV10-3 to TRBJ1-1, with TRBD1 identical over 9 bases. CDR1 and CDR2 from the germline V gene are ENHRY and SYGVKD. With V trimmed by 3 bases and J by 2 bases, 4 bases remained unmatched. This CDR3 is built from 15 residues.

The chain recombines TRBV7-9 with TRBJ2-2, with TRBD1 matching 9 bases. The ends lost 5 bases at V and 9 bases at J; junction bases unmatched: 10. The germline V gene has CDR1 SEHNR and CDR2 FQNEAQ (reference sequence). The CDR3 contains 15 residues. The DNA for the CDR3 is TGTGCCAGCAGCACTCCCGGGACAGGGAGCTGGGAGCTGTTTTTT. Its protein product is CASSTPGTGSWELFF.

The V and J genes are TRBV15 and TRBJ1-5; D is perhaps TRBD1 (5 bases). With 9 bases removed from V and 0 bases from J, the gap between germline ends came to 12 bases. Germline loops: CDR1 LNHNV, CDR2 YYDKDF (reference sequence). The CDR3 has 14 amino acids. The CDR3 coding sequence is TGTGCCACTGGGGGTCTAGATAGCAATCAGCCCCAGCATTTT. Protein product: CATGGLDSNQPQHF.

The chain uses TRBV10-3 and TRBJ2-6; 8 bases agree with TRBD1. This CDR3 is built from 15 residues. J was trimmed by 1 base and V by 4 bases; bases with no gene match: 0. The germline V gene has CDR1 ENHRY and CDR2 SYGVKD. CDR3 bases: TGTGCCATCAGTGGGGACAGGTCTGGGGCCAACGTCCTGACTTTC. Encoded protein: CAISGDRSGANVLTF.

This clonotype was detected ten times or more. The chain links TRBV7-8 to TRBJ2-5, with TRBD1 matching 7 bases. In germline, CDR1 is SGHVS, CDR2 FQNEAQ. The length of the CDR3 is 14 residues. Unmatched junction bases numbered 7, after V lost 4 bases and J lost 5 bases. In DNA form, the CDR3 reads TGTGCCAGCAGCTCCAACAGGGGATCGGAGACCCAGTACTTC. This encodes CASSSNRGSETQYF.

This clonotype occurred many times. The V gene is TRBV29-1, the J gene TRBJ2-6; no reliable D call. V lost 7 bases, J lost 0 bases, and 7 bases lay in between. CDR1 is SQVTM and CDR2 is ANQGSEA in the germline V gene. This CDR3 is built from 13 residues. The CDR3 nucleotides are TGCAGCGCTGTAAGCTCTGGGGCCAACGTCCTGACTTTC. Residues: CSAVSSGANVLTF.

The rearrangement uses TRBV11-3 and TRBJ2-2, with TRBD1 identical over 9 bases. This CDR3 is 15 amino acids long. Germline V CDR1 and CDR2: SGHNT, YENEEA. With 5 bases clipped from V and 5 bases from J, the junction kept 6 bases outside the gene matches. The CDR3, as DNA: TGTGCCAGCAGCCTCACCGGGACAGGGACCGGGGAGCTGTTTTTT. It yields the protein CASSLTGTGTGELFF.